This T cell receptor (beta chain) appears in the sequencing data of a study of blood T cell repertoires in COVID-19. The V gene's germline CDR1 is SGHNT and CDR2 YYREEE (reference sequence). This CDR3 is built from 12 residues. V lost 4 bases to trimming and J lost 3 bases, with 7 bases between them. Libraries were prepared by immunoSEQ multiplex PCR; TCRdb keeps only in-frame clonotypes and omits some of them. Found here are 55,000 to 65,000 clones, 82% of them singletons; the top ten hold approximately 12%. This receptor was obtained from a human donor in a cohort sampled during active COVID-19. Input material: peripheral blood. The V call is TRBV5-4, the J call TRBJ1-1; D possibly corresponds to TRBD1 (5 bases). In DNA form, the CDR3 reads TGTGCCAGCAGCGCAGGGTACACTGAAGCTTTCTTT. It encodes CASSAGYTEAFF.